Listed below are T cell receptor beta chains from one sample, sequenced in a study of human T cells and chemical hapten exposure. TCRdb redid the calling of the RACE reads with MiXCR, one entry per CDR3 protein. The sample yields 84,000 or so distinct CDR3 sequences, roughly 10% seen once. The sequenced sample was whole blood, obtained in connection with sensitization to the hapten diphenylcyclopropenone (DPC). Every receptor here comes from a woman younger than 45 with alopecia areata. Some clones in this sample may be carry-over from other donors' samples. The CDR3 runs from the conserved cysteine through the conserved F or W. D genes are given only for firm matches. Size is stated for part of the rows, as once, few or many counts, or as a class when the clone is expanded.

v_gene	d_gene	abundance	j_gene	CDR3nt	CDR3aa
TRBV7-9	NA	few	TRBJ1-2	TGTGCCAGCAGCTTAGGACTCCTCTATGGCTACACCTTC	CASSLGLLYGYTF
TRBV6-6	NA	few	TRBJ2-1	TGTGCCAGCAGTTACTCGAAAGGCCGGTACCCACCCACACACAATGAGCAGTTCTTC	CASSYSKGRYPPTHNEQFF
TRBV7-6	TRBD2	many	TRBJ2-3	TGTGCCAGCAGCTCTCTAGCGGGGGGGCCAGGAGATACGCAGTATTTT	CASSSLAGGPGDTQYF
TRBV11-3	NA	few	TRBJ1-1	TGTGCCAGCAGCTGGGGGGGCAGGGCAGCCACTGAAGCTTTCTTT	CASSWGGRAATEAFF
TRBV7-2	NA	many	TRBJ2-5	TGTGCCAGCAGCTTAATCGCAGGGGAAGAGACCCAGTACTTC	CASSLIAGEETQYF
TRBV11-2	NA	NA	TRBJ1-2	TGTGCCAGCAGCTTAGTTCGGGGGCAGAAAGCTAACTATGGCTACACCTTC	CASSLVRGQKANYGYTF
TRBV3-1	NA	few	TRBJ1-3	TGTGCCAGCAGCCAGGACCTATTCTCTGGAAACACCATATATTTT	CASSQDLFSGNTIYF
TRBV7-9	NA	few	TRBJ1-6	TGTGCCAGCAGCTTACAGGGAGCTGTAAATTCACCCCTCCACTTT	CASSLQGAVNSPLHF
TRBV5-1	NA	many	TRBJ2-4	TGCGCCAGCAGCTTCCAGGACGGAGGAAACATTCAGTACTTC	CASSFQDGGNIQYF
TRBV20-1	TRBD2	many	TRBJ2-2	TGCAGTGCTACCGGGAGGGTCACCGGGGAGCTGTTTTTT	CSATGRVTGELFF
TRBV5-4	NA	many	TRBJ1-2	TGTGCCAGCAGCTTGACCGGTTCCCGAGGCTACACCTTC	CASSLTGSRGYTF
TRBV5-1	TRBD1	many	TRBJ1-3	TGCGCCAGCAGCTTGGGACTTCCCCTAGGGACAGGGGATTCTGGAAACACCATATATTTT	CASSLGLPLGTGDSGNTIYF
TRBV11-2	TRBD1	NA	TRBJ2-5	TGTGCCAGCAGCCTTCCGGGACAGGGGCAAGAGACCCAGTACTTC	CASSLPGQGQETQYF
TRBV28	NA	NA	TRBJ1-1	TGTGCCAGCAGCCGGACACAAGGGACGCTGAACACTGAAGCTTTCTTT	CASSRTQGTLNTEAFF
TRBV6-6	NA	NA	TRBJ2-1	TGTGCCAGCAGTTACGGGGGAGCCCGCTATGAGCAGTTCTTC	CASSYGGARYEQFF
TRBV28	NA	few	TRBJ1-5	TGTGCCAGCAATTCCAGGAGCAATCAGCCCCAGCATTTT	CASNSRSNQPQHF
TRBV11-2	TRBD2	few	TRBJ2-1	TGTGCCAGCAGCTCGCGGACTAGCGGGAGGAGGCATGAGCAGTTCTTC	CASSSRTSGRRHEQFF
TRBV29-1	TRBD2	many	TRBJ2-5	TGCAGCGTAACTAGCGGGGATCAGGAGACCCAGTACTTC	CSVTSGDQETQYF
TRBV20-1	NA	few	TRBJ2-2	TGCAGTGCTTCCCGGGGGACTGACACCGGGGAGCTGTTTTTT	CSASRGTDTGELFF
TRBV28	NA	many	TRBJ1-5	TGTGCCAGCAGTTTTGCAGGGACCAGTCAGCCCCAGCATTTT	CASSFAGTSQPQHF
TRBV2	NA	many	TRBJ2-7	TGTGCCAGCAGTGCATCTGGGCCTCACGAGCAGTACTTC	CASSASGPHEQYF
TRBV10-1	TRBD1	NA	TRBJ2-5	TGCGCCAGCAGCCACCGGGACAGGGGCACCAACCAAGAGACCCAGTACTTC	CASSHRDRGTNQETQYF
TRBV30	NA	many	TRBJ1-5	TGTGCCTGGAGTAGAACCGGGTTTGTGGAGCCCCAGCATTTT	CAWSRTGFVEPQHF
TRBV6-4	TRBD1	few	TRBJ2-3	TGTGCCAGCAGTGACTTGGCGACAGGGGGCCCAGATACGCAGTATTTT	CASSDLATGGPDTQYF
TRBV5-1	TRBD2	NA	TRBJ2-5	TGCGCCAGCAGCCCAGGACTAGCGGGAGGACCGGAGAGGGCCCAAGAGACCCAGTACTTC	CASSPGLAGGPERAQETQYF
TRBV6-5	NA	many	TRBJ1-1	TGTGCCAGCAGTTACTTCCTAGGGTCAAACACTGAAGCTTTCTTT	CASSYFLGSNTEAFF
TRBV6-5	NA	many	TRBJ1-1	TGTGCCAGCAGCTCAGGTCACCCCTTCAACACTGAAGCTTTCTTT	CASSSGHPFNTEAFF
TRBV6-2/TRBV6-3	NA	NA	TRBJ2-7	TGTGCCAGCAGTTACTCTTGGAGGGCCTACGAGCAGTACTTC	CASSYSWRAYEQYF
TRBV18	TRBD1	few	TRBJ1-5	TGTGCCAGCTCACCTCAGGGGGGAGATCAGCCCCAGCATTTT	CASSPQGGDQPQHF
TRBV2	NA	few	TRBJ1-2	TGTGCCAGCTATCGGGGGGCGGCTAACTATGGCTACACCTTC	CASYRGAANYGYTF
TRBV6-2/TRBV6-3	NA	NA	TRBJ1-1	TGTGCCAGCAGTTACCTACCCGGGCAGAACACTGAAGCTTTCTTT	CASSYLPGQNTEAFF
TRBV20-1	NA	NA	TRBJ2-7	TGCAGTGCTAGGGTAGCGGTTATCAACGAGCAGTACTTC	CSARVAVINEQYF
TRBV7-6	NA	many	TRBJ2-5	TGTGCCAGCAGCTCTTCTACCCGGACATATGAAGAGACCCAGTACTTC	CASSSSTRTYEETQYF
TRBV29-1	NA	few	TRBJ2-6	TGCAGCATCCATTTTTTTGCCGGGGCCAACGTCCTGACTTTC	CSIHFFAGANVLTF
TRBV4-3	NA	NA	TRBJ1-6	TGCGCCAGCAGCCAAACGGGGGGACTTGCACGTTCACCCCTCCACTTT	CASSQTGGLARSPLHF
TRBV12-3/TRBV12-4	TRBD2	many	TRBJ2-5	TGTGCCAGCAGCCCTCCCCGACTAGCGCAAGAGACCCAGTACTTC	CASSPPRLAQETQYF
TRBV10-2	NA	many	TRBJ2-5	TGCGCCAGCAGTGAGTCGTCGGTAGGGTCATTTGAGACCCAGTACTTC	CASSESSVGSFETQYF
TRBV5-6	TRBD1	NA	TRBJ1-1	TGTGCCAGCAGCTTATGGACAGGGGGTTTGACTGAAGCTTTCTTT	CASSLWTGGLTEAFF
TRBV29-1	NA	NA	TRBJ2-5	TGCAGCGTCAAAAGGGGGAGTGGGCAAGAGACCCAGTACTTC	CSVKRGSGQETQYF
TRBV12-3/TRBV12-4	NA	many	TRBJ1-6	TGTGCCAGCAGCCTCCGACAAAATTCCCTCCACTTT	CASSLRQNSLHF
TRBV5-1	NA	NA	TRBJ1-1	TGCGCCAGCAGCTTTGACAGGACGTACACTGAAGCTTTCTTT	CASSFDRTYTEAFF
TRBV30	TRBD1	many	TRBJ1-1	TGTGCCTCGAAACAGGGGGCGGGCACTGAAGCTTTCTTT	CASKQGAGTEAFF
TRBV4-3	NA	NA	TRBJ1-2	TGCGCCAGCAGCCAAGTACAGGGATCTGGCTACACCTTC	CASSQVQGSGYTF
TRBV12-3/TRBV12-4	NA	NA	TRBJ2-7	TGTGCCAGCAGTGGCTCCGGGGTCGGCTCCCACGAGCAGTACTTC	CASSGSGVGSHEQYF